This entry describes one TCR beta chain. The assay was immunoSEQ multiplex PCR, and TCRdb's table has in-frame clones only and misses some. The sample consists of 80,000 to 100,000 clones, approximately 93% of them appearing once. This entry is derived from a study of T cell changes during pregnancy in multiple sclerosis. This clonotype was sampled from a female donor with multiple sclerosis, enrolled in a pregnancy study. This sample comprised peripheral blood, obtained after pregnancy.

The CDR3 DNA reads TGTGCCAGCAGCCTACCGGGACAGGGGCGGTACGAGACTGAAGCTTTCTTT. It codes for CASSLPGQGRYETEAFF. V and J are TRBV7-9 and TRBJ1-1; 10 bases align to TRBD1. The germline V gene encodes CDR1 SEHNR and CDR2 FQNEAQ (reference sequence). V was clipped by 5 bases and J by 5 bases; unmatched bases: 14. CDR3 length: 17 amino acids.